This entry lists 18 T cell receptor beta chains sequenced from one sample in a study of blood T cell repertoires in COVID-19. Clones were read by immunoSEQ multiplex PCR, and TCRdb kept only the in-frame ones, dropping some. The table lists some 150,000 clones, 65% to 85% of them singletons. Input material: peripheral blood. These TCRs come from a human donor in a cohort sampled during active COVID-19.

The chain combines TRBV18 with TRBJ2-5; 7 bases are shared with TRBD2. This CDR3 has 15 amino acids. V shed 6 bases, J shed 3 bases, and the junction held 10 bases outside the gene matches. The germline gives CDR1 KGHSH, CDR2 LQKENI. The CDR3 DNA reads as TGTGCCAGCTCGCCGAACCCCAGCGGGGAAGAGACCCAGTACTTC. This codes for CASSPNPSGEETQYF.

V and J are TRBV28 and TRBJ1-5; no reliable D call. This CDR3 comprises 12 residues. CDR1 MDHEN and CDR2 SYDVKM come from the germline V gene. The V gene lost 5 bases and the J gene lost 6 bases, with 8 bases spanning the gap. The CDR3 DNA is TGTGCCAGCAGTATCCCGAGTCAGCCCCAGCATTTT. It yields the protein CASSIPSQPQHF.

The V and J genes are TRBV29-1 and TRBJ2-5; the D gene is possibly TRBD2 (5 bases). V was pared by 6 bases and J by 4 bases, with 12 bases between. Per the germline V gene, CDR1 is SQVTM and CDR2 is ANQGSEA. The CDR3 spans 12 residues. CDR3 sequence reads: CSVDRGGETQYF. The CDR3 region has the DNA TGCAGCGTCGACCGTGGAGGAGAGACCCAGTACTTC. The complete variable domain, with remaining parts taken from reference TRBV29-1 and TRBJ2-5, reads SAVISQKPSRDICQRGTSLTIQCQVDSQVTMMFWYRQQPGQSLTLIATANQGSEATYESGFVIDKFPISRPNLTFSTLTVSNMSPEDSSIYLCSVDRGGETQYFGPGTRLLVL.

This chain uses TRBV5-1 with TRBJ1-5, with 9 bases fitting TRBD1. CDR3 length: 17 amino acids. Germline CDR1 is SGHRS and CDR2 is YFSETQ. V gave up 4 bases and J gave up 5 bases; unmatched junction bases: 13. The CDR3 region has the DNA TGCGCCAGCAGCCCGAAGATACAGGGGGCTAGGCATCAGCCCCAGCATTTT. Encoded protein: CASSPKIQGARHQPQHF.

This clone has only a few counts. The chain is built from TRBV5-4 and TRBJ2-7; no definite D call. The V gene's germline CDR1 is SGHNT and CDR2 YYREEE (reference sequence). This CDR3 has 14 residues. Trimming took 4 bases from V and 2 from J, leaving 13 bases between them. The CDR3 bases are TGTGCCAGCAGCCTGATCACTACCACCTACGAGCAGTACTTC. It encodes CASSLITTTYEQYF.

The chain links TRBV14 to TRBJ1-2; weak D call: TRBD1 (5 bases). Germline V gene data show CDR1 as SGHDN and CDR2 as FVKESK. This CDR3 is built from 15 residues. V was clipped by 2 bases and J by 4 bases, with 14 bases between them. The CDR3 coding sequence is TGTGCCAGCAGCCAAACTTCGAGGACACGCTATGGCTACACCTTC. Its protein product is CASSQTSRTRYGYTF. The variable domain in full, completed from reference TRBV14 and TRBJ1-2, reads EAGVTQFPSHSVIEKGQTVTLRCDPISGHDNLYWYRRVMGKEIKFLLHFVKESKQDESGMPNNRFLAERTGGTYSTLKVQPAELEDSGVYFCASSQTSRTRYGYTFGSGTRLTVV.

This sequence joins TRBV7-9 and TRBJ2-5, with a possible D match to TRBD2 (6 bases). The germline V gene encodes CDR1 SEHNR and CDR2 FQNEAQ (reference sequence). This CDR3 region has 14 residues. V gave up 5 bases and J gave up 4 bases, with 14 bases separating them. CDR3 nucleotides: TGTGCCAGCAGCCCCCGACTAGTGCTAGAGACCCAGTACTTC. Protein product: CASSPRLVLETQYF.

The chain has TRBV7-2 and TRBJ1-1; possibly TRBD1 for D (5 bases). Trimming took 4 bases from V and 5 from J, leaving 14 bases between them. Germline CDR1 is SGHTA and CDR2 is FQGNSA. The CDR3 runs 14 residues. The CDR3 DNA follows: TGTGCCAGCAGCTCCCAGGGCGGGGGGACTGAAGCTTTCTTT. Amino acids: CASSSQGGGTEAFF. The full variable domain, completed using reference TRBV7-2 and TRBJ1-1, is GAGVSQSPSNKVTEKGKDVELRCDPISGHTALYWYRQSLGQGLEFLIYFQGNSAPDKSGLPSDRFSAERTGGSVSTLTIQRTQQEDSAVYLCASSSQGGGTEAFFGQGTRLTVV.

This chain uses TRBV5-6 with TRBJ1-6; 8 nucleotides match TRBD1. With 0 bases clipped from V and 6 bases from J, the junction kept 2 bases outside the gene matches. The CDR3 contains 15 residues. The V gene's germline CDR1 is SGHDT and CDR2 YYEEEE. In DNA, the CDR3 is TGTGCCAGCAGCTTGGGAACAGGGGGTAATTCACCCCTCCACTTT. It yields the protein CASSLGTGGNSPLHF.

This chain uses TRBV9 with TRBJ1-2; 8 nucleotides match TRBD1. Unmatched junction bases numbered 10, after V lost 2 bases and J lost 7 bases. Germline V CDR1 and CDR2: SGDLS, YYNGEE. The CDR3 consists of 15 residues. In DNA, the CDR3 is TGTGCCAGCAGCGTCCTACAGGGGGAGGGTGGTGGCTACACCTTC. Translated, it gives CASSVLQGEGGGYTF.

The genes are TRBV19 and TRBJ1-1, with TRBD1 identical over 7 bases. CDR1 is LNHDA, CDR2 SQIVND, per germline (reference sequence). V was pared by 6 bases and J by 5 bases, with 9 bases of the junction left unmatched. The CDR3 has 14 amino acids. The CDR3 sequence is CASRETGLSTEAFF. DNA of the CDR3: TGTGCCAGTAGAGAGACAGGGCTTTCGACTGAAGCTTTCTTT.

This clone occurred a few times. This chain links TRBV6-5 with TRBJ1-6, with no clear D. Germline assignment: CDR1 MNHEY and CDR2 SVGAGI. V lost 2 bases to trimming and J lost 7 bases, with 6 bases between them. This CDR3 comprises 13 residues. DNA for the CDR3: TGTGCCAGCAGTTACCTTTTAAATTCACCCCTCCACTTT. Translating gives CASSYLLNSPLHF.

This rearrangement joins TRBV5-5 to TRBJ1-6, with TRBD1 matching 11 bases. CDR3 length: 15 residues. Unmatched junction bases numbered 5, after V lost 3 bases and J lost 9 bases. Germline V lookup: CDR1 SGHKS, CDR2 YYEKEE (reference sequence). The CDR3 reads CASSSDRGQASPLHF. CDR3 sequence (DNA): TGTGCCAGCAGCTCGGACAGGGGGCAGGCTTCACCCCTCCACTTT.

The chain employs TRBV29-1 and TRBJ1-5; the D gene is possibly TRBD1 (5 bases). Trimming removed 0 bases at V and 5 bases at J, with 11 bases between. The CDR3 loop spans 14 amino acids. Germline CDR1 is SQVTM and CDR2 is ANQGSEA. Written as DNA, the CDR3 is TGCAGCGTTGAAGATCGGCAGGGCGATCAGCCCCAGCATTTT. This gives the protein CSVEDRQGDQPQHF.

The gene calls are TRBV2 and TRBJ2-5; 8 bases map to TRBD1. V was clipped by 6 bases and J by 1 base; unmatched bases: 4. The length of the CDR3 is 14 residues. Germline assignment: CDR1 SNHLY and CDR2 FYNNEI. The CDR3 sequence: CASRETGAQETQYF. The CDR3 DNA reads as TGTGCCAGCAGAGAGACAGGGGCCCAAGAGACCCAGTACTTC.

This chain uses TRBV2 with TRBJ2-3; 7 nucleotides line up with TRBD1. This CDR3 has 13 residues. Germline CDR1 is SNHLY and CDR2 is FYNNEI. Losses at the gene ends were 7 bases for V and 0 bases for J; bases not matched to a gene: 1. DNA of the CDR3: TGTGCCAGCAAGGGACAGAGCACAGATACGCAGTATTTT. Translating it yields CASKGQSTDTQYF.

This chain uses TRBV7-2 with TRBJ2-5, with TRBD2 matching 13 bases. This CDR3 spans 16 amino acids. After removal of 5 bases from V and 7 bases from J, the junction contained 10 bases not matched to a gene. From germline, CDR1 is SGHTA and CDR2 FQGNSA. The CDR3 is CASSAPTSGGPGTQYF. The CDR3 DNA sequence: TGTGCCAGCAGCGCCCCGACTAGCGGGGGGCCTGGGACCCAGTACTTC.

The chain is built from TRBV7-6 and TRBJ2-1; possibly TRBD2 for D (6 bases). The CDR3 has 15 residues. Trimming stripped 1 base from V and 5 bases from J, with 12 bases between. Germline CDR1 reads SGHVS; CDR2 reads FNYEAQ. CDR3 in amino acids: CASSLGGGLDNEQFF. DNA of the CDR3: TGTGCCAGCAGCTTAGGTGGGGGGTTAGACAATGAGCAGTTCTTC.